The clone carrying this T cell receptor beta chain is a singleton in its sample. The sample belongs to a study of CD8+ T cells in alopecia areata. Overall study: At a dose of 5 to 10 mg twice daily, oral tofacitinib was given to treated patients.

The length of the CDR3 is 14 residues. The ends were cut back, 2 bases at V and 0 bases at J, with 6 bases in the middle. Germline assignment: CDR1 SGHVS and CDR2 FNYEAQ. The researchers isolated CD4+ and CD8+ T cells from PBMCs by sorting. Extracted RNA was reverse transcribed, and the resulting cDNA served as sequencing template. Using immunoSEQ multiplex PCR, the repertoire was profiled, and TCRdb retains in-frame clones only, with some absent. Here the sample spans some 150,000 clones, 65% to 75% being singletons. V is TRBV7-6 and J is TRBJ2-3; D uncertain. The TCR was taken from a human donor with alopecia areata. The material sequenced was CD8+ T cells sorted from blood, taken at week 0. CDR3 sequence reads: CASSLSGSTDTQYF. The CDR3 DNA reads as TGTGCCAGCAGCTTAAGTGGAAGCACAGATACGCAGTATTTT.